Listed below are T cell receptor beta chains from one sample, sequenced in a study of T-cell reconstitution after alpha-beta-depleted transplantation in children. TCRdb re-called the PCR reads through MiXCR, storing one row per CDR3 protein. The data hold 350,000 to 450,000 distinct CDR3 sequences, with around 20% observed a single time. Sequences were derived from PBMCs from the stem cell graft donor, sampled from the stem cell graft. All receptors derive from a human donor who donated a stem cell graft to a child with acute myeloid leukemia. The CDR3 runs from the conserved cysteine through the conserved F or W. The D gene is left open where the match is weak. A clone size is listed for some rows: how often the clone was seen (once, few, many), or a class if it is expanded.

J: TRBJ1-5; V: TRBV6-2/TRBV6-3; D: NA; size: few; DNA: TGTGCCAGCCACAGGAATAGCAATCAGCCCCAGCATTTT; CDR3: CASHRNSNQPQHF
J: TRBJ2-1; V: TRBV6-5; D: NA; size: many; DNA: TGTGGAGTGGGGAGATACAATGAGCAGTTCTTC; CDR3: CGVGRYNEQFF
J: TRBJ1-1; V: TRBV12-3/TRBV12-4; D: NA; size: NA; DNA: TGTGCCAGCAGTTTAGTGTCGGACTTGAACACTGAAGCTTTCTTT; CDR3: CASSLVSDLNTEAFF
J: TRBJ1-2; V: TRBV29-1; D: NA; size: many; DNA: TGCAGCGCGGACCCTCCGCTCAACTATGGCTACACCTTC; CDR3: CSADPPLNYGYTF
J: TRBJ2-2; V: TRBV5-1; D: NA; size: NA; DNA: TGCGCCAGCAGCTTGGAGGGTCGAACCGGGGAGCTGTTTTTT; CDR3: CASSLEGRTGELFF
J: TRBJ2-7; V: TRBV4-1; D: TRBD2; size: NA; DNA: TGCGCCAGCAGCCAAGATCCCCCTAGCGGTCCCTACGAGCAGTACTTC; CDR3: CASSQDPPSGPYEQYF
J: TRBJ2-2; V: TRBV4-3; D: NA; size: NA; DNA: TGCGCCAGCAGCGAAAAGAGCTACCCGAACACCGGGGAGCTGTTTTTT; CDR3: CASSEKSYPNTGELFF
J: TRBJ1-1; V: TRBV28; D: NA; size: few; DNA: TGTGCCAGCAGTTTTGCGAACACTGAAGCTTTCTTT; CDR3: CASSFANTEAFF
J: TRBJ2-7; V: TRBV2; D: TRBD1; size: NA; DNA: TGTGCCAGCAGAGGCGGACAGGGGCTCCCTTGGGGGTACTTC; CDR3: CASRGGQGLPWGYF
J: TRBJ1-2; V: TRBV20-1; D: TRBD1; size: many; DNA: TGCAGTGCTAGAGCTGAGACAGGGAGCACCAATGGCTACACCTTC; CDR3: CSARAETGSTNGYTF
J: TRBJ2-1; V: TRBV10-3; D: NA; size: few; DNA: TGTGCCATCAGTGAGAGGGTTGGCGAGCAGTTCTTC; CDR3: CAISERVGEQFF
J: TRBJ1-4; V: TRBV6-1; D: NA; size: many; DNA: TGTGCCAGCAGCCCAGGCGGGGGAGGCGAAAAACTGTTTTTT; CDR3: CASSPGGGGEKLFF
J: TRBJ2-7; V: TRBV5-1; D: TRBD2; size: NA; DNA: TGCGCCAGCGGCTTGGGAGGGCGGCTTACCTACGAGCAGTACTTC; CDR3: CASGLGGRLTYEQYF
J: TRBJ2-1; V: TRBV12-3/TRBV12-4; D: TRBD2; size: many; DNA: TGTGCCAGCAGCCGTCTAGCGGGAGCATACAATGAGCAGTTCTTC; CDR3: CASSRLAGAYNEQFF
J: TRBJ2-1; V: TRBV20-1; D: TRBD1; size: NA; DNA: TGCAGCACGGGACAGGCCGGGGGAGAGCAGTTCTTC; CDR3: CSTGQAGGEQFF
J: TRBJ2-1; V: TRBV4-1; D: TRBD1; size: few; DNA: TGCGCCAGCAGCCAAGTCGGGACAGGGTTCAATGAGCAGTTCTTC; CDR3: CASSQVGTGFNEQFF
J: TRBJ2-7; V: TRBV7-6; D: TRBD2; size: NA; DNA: TGTGCCAGCAGCTTAGCCGCCGGTTTGACTAGCGGGAGTTCCTACGAGCAGTACTTC; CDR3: CASSLAAGLTSGSSYEQYF